What follows describes a single T cell receptor (beta chain). This sample is part of a study of blood T cell repertoires in COVID-19. Looking at the study overall: The cDNA or gDNA used as material had been derived from T cells, B-cell-depleted T cells, or PBMCs.

V lost 4 bases and J lost 0; bases outside the gene matches: 5. CDR1 and CDR2 from the germline V gene are MGHDK and SYGVNS. This CDR3 spans 15 amino acids. Enrollees, roughly 18 to 89 years old, lived in approximately 24 US areas. Which cohort a participant joined came from the clinical history participants gave. Per the study methods: How many nucleated cells were present was estimated from reference gene primer amplification. Here immunoSEQ multiplex PCR was the method, and the copy in TCRdb shows in-frame clones only, minus some. V and J calls and clone size come straight from that table; D and trimming were deduced from the DNA. The sample contains roughly 200,000 clones, approximately 85% of which appear only once.

The clonotype was recovered from a man between 40 and 49 years old who had recovered from COVID-19. The sample taken for sequencing was PBMCs or T cells enriched from blood (not recorded which). The chain recombines TRBV25-1 with TRBJ2-7; 8 bases are shared with TRBD1. The DNA of the CDR3 is TGTGCCAGCAGTGTCTCCGGGACAGGCTCCTACGAGCAGTACTTC. It codes for CASSVSGTGSYEQYF.